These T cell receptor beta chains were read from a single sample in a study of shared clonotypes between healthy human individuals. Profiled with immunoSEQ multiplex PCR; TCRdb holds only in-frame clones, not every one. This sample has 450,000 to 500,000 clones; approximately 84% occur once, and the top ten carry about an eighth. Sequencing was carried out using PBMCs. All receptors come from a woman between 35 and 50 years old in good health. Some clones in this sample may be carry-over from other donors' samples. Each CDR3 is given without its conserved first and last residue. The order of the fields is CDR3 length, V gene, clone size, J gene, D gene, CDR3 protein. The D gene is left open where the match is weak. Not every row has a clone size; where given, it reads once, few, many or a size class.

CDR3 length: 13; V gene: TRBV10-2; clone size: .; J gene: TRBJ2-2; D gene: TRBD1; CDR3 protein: ASSEGTGNTGELF
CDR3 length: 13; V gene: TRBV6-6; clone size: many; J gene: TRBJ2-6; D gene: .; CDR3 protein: ASSWADSGANVLT
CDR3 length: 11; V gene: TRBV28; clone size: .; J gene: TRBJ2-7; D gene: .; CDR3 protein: ASSLLPRHEQY
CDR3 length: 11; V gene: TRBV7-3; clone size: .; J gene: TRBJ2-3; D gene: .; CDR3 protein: ASSSVGADTQY
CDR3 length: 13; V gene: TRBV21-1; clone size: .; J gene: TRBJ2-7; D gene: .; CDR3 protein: ASTYSPGFYCEQY
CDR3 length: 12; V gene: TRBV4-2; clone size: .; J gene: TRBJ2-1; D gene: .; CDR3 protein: ASSKQDRYNEQF
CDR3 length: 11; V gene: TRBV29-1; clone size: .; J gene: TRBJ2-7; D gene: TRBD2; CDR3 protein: SVSTSGAYEQY
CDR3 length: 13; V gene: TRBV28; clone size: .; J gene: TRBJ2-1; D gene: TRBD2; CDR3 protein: ASRGLAIVSNEQF
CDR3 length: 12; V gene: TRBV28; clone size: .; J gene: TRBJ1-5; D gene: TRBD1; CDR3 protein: ASLAGQGNQPQH
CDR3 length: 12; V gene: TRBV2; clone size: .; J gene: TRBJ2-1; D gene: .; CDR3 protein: ASSETIQGNEQF
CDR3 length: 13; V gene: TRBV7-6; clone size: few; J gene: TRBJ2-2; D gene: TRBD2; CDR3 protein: ASKSGSANTGELF
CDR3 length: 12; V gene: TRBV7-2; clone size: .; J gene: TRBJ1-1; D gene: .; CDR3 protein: ASSFRRVSTEAF
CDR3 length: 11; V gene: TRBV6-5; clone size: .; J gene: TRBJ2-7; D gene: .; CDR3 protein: ASSYSGTGEQY
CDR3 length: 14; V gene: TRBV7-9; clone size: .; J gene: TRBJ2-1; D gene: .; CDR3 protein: ASSLTSGTVYNEQF
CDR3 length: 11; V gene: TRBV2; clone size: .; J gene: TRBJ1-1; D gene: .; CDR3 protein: ASLRARDTEAF
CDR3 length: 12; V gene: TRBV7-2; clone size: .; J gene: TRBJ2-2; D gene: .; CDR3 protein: ASSLSGGPGELF
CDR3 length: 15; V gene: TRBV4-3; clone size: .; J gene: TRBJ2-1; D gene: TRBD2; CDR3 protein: ASSQGVLAETYNEQF
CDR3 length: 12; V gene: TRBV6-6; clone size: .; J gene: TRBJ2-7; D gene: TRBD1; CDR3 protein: ASSYGQGEYEQY
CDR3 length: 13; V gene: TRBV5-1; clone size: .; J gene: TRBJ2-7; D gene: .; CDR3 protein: ASSLGDFSDIAQY
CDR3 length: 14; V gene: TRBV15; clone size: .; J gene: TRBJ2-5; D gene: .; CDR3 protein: ATSNSGTQYQETQY
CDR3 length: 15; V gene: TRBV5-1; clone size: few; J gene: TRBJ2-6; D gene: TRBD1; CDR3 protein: ASSPGTGRSGANVLT
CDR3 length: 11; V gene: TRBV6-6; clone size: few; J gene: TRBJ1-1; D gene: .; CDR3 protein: ASSYRDNTEAF
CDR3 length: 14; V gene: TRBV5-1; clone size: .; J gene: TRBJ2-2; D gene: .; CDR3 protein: ASSLLGQGKTGELF
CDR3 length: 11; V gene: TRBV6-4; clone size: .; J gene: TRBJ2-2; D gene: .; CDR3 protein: ASSETNTGELF
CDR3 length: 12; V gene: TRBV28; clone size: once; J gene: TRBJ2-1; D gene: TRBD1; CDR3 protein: ASSLGQHYNEQF
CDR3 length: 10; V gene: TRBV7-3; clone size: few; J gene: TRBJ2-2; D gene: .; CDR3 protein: ASSLDSGELF
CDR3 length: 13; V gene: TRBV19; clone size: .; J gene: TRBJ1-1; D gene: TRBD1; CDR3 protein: ASQEPGQGNTEAF